The 25 T cell receptor beta chains below come from one sample, sequenced in a study of early T cells in non-severe SARS-CoV-2 infection. Each CDR3 protein gets one entry after TCRdb re-called the 5' RACE reads with MiXCR. The repertoire holds about 120,000 distinct CDR3 sequences, with over 10% as singletons. This specimen was whole blood, taken at baseline. The origin of the receptors is an adult who was a healthcare worker with PCR-confirmed SARS-CoV-2 infection or an uninfected control (not recorded which).

This clonotype was found many times. This chain connects TRBV7-2 to TRBJ1-2; perhaps TRBD1 as D (6 bases). Germline values: CDR1 SGHTA, CDR2 FQGNSA. The length of the CDR3 is 16 residues. The V gene lost 4 bases and the J gene lost 2 bases, with 17 bases spanning the gap. The CDR3, as DNA: TGTGCCAGCAGCTCGGGGGCGAAAAAACCAAACTATGGCTACACCTTC. Residues: CASSSGAKKPNYGYTF.

This clonotype was seen a handful of times. The chain joins TRBV13 to TRBJ2-7; TRBD1 matches 7 bases. CDR3 size: 13 residues. The germline V gene encodes CDR1 PRHDT and CDR2 FYEKMQ (reference sequence). Trimming at V came to 3 bases and at J to 5 bases, leaving 4 bases not matched to a gene. CDR3 in amino acids: CASSFTGVDEQYF. The DNA for the CDR3 is TGTGCCAGCAGCTTCACAGGGGTGGACGAGCAGTACTTC.

The rearrangement links TRBV7-9 to TRBJ2-7; D unresolved. From germline, CDR1 is SEHNR and CDR2 FQNEAQ (reference sequence). The CDR3 spans 12 residues. V was cut by 3 bases and J by 7 bases, with 10 bases left in between. CDR3 protein: CASSLSNGEQYF. The DNA for the CDR3 is TGTGCCAGCAGCTTGTCAAACGGGGAGCAGTACTTC.

This clonotype has a count of ten or more. CDR3 region: CASSFSDRARNQPQHF. The CDR3 bases are TGTGCCAGCAGTTTCTCCGACAGGGCTCGCAATCAGCCCCAGCATTTT. The chain couples TRBV12-3 or TRBV12-4 to TRBJ1-5; 7 bases agree with TRBD1. The CDR3 contains 16 residues. V trimming: 3 bases; J trimming: 2 bases; junction bases outside the gene matches: 7.

This clonotype was seen only a few times. The CDR3 loop reads CASSPLGAGAYEQYF. The CDR3 bases are TGCGCCAGCAGCCCCCTGGGTGCAGGAGCCTACGAGCAGTACTTC. The chain carries TRBV4-1 and TRBJ2-7; D gene ambiguous. V lost 4 bases and J 2 bases, leaving 15 bases between the germline ends. CDR1 and CDR2 (germline): MGHRA, YSYEKL. This CDR3 spans 15 amino acids.

In its sample, this clonotype was seen many times. The CDR3, as DNA: TGTGCCAGCAGCCCCAGGACAGGGTTAAAGGGTGGCTACACCTTC. It translates to CASSPRTGLKGGYTF. The V and J genes are TRBV28 and TRBJ1-2, with 8 bases lining up with TRBD1. CDR1 and CDR2 from the germline V gene are MDHEN and SYDVKM. The CDR3 is 15 residues long. V dropped 6 bases and J dropped 7; count of bases not matched to a gene: 13.

The J gene is TRBJ2-1, the V gene TRBV4-1, with TRBD2 matching over 12 bases. Trimming took 2 bases from V and 7 from J; bases not matched to a gene: 6. CDR3 length equals 16 residues. The germline V gene encodes CDR1 MGHRA and CDR2 YSYEKL. Here the CDR3 DNA reads TGCGCCAGCAGCCAATTCCTAGCGGGGGGGTATAATGAGCAGTTCTTC. Amino acids: CASSQFLAGGYNEQFF.

At least ten counts were recorded for this clonotype. This chain connects TRBV29-1 to TRBJ1-1; 8 bases line up with TRBD1. The V segment lost 7 bases and the J segment 3 bases; nucleotides outside the gene matches: 4. This CDR3 is 12 amino acids long. Germline V gene data show CDR1 as SQVTM and CDR2 as ANQGSEA. The CDR3 here is CSERQGYTEAFF. CDR3 nucleotide sequence: TGCAGCGAAAGACAGGGGTACACTGAAGCTTTCTTT.

This clonotype was observed a few times. The chain couples TRBV6-1 to TRBJ1-1; no reliable D call. V was clipped by 4 bases and J by 6 bases, with 9 bases between them. The CDR3 contains 12 residues. Germline loops: CDR1 MNHNS, CDR2 SASEGT. DNA for the CDR3: TGTGCCAGCAGTGTCCGGGTCGCTGAAGCTTTCTTT. It yields the protein CASSVRVAEAFF.

The sample holds a few counts of this clonotype. The chain is built from TRBV2 and TRBJ1-2; 8 bases are a match to TRBD1. The CDR3 is 13 amino acids. V lost 9 bases and J lost 2; bases outside the gene matches: 5. The germline CDR1 and CDR2 sequences are SNHLY and FYNNEI. The chain's CDR3 is CARKTGENYGYTF. CDR3 in DNA: TGTGCCAGGAAGACAGGGGAGAACTATGGCTACACCTTC.

This clonotype was recorded at least ten times. Here the CDR3 reads CASSGGQGLGYGYTF. The CDR3 DNA reads TGTGCCAGCAGCGGGGGACAGGGGCTCGGCTATGGCTACACCTTC. This chain uses TRBV9 with TRBJ1-2; 10 nucleotides agree with TRBD1. Trimming took 3 bases from V and 4 from J; bases not matched to a gene: 6. Germline values: CDR1 SGDLS, CDR2 YYNGEE. The CDR3 extends over 15 amino acids. The variable domain in full, with the rest retrieved from reference TRBV9 and TRBJ1-2, is DSGVTQTPKHLITATGQRVTLRCSPRSGDLSVYWYQQSLDQGLQFLIQYYNGEERAKGNILERFSAQQFPDLHSELNLSSLELGDSALYFCASSGGQGLGYGYTFGSGTRLTVV.

This clonotype was seen many times. The rearrangement links TRBV6-5 to TRBJ2-7; TRBD1 agrees at 9 bases. In germline, CDR1 is MNHEY, CDR2 SVGAGI. V shed 5 bases and J 2 bases; nucleotides not matched to a gene: 16. The CDR3 extends over 18 amino acids. The CDR3 DNA reads TGTGCCAGCAGTCTCAATGTCGGACAGGGGCTGCGGACCTACGAGCAGTACTTC. It encodes CASSLNVGQGLRTYEQYF.

This chain uses TRBV5-1 with TRBJ1-1; 9 nucleotides match TRBD1. After removal of 2 bases from V and 4 bases from J, the junction contained 12 bases not matched to a gene. CDR3 length equals 17 residues. The germline V gene encodes CDR1 SGHRS and CDR2 YFSETQ. CDR3 amino acids: CASSLATGGSDGTEAFF. The CDR3 DNA follows: TGCGCCAGCAGCTTAGCCACAGGGGGCTCGGATGGCACTGAAGCTTTCTTT.

There are many counts of this clonotype. V gene TRBV20-1 combines with J gene TRBJ1-1; a weak D match, TRBD1 (6 bases). CDR1 is DFQATT and CDR2 is SNEGSKA in the germline V gene (reference sequence). The CDR3 has 13 amino acids. V lost 3 bases and J 3 bases, leaving 11 bases between the germline ends. CDR3 residues: CSASPGADTEAFF. The CDR3, as DNA: TGCAGTGCTAGCCCGGGGGCGGACACTGAAGCTTTCTTT.

This rearrangement joins TRBV11-2 to TRBJ2-1, with no clear D. The CDR3 totals 15 residues. The V and J ends lost 2 bases and 8 bases respectively, with 16 bases between them. CDR1 SGHAT and CDR2 FQNNGV come from the germline V gene. The CDR3 DNA reads as TGTGCCAGCAGCTTATTCGTGAAGCCTTTGGATGAGCAGTTCTTC. It specifies CASSLFVKPLDEQFF.

J is TRBJ1-1 and V is TRBV7-9, with 7 bases fitting TRBD1. This CDR3 comprises 14 residues. Per the germline V gene, CDR1 is SEHNR and CDR2 is FQNEAQ (reference sequence). V was clipped by 5 bases and J by 6 bases; unmatched bases: 9. The CDR3 region has the DNA TGTGCCAGCAGCATCACAACAGGGGAACCTGAAGCTTTCTTT. This codes for CASSITTGEPEAFF.

To note about this clonotype: The junction shows a germline mismatch at one end, possibly a read error. The chain is built from TRBV12-5 and TRBJ1-6; 7 positions match TRBD1. This CDR3 has 16 residues. Germline V gives CDR1 LGHNT, CDR2 FRNRAP. For the CDR3, the DNA is TGTACTAGTGCCCCTCTGGGACAGAGTAACTACTCACCCCTCCACTTT. It encodes CTSAPLGQSNYSPLHF.

The chain joins TRBV18 to TRBJ2-7; 7 bases map to TRBD2. J gave up 2 bases and V 3 bases, and 4 bases lay outside the gene matches. Germline CDR1 KGHSH, CDR2 LQKENI. The CDR3 consists of 14 residues. The CDR3 loop reads CASSPRDYTYEQYF. As DNA, the CDR3 is TGTGCCAGCTCACCCCGGGACTACACCTACGAGCAGTACTTC.

The chain has TRBV12-3 or TRBV12-4 and TRBJ2-1, with D hard to call. Between the trimmed V and J ends, which lost 3 bases and 9 bases, there was a span of 9 bases. This CDR3 is built from 12 residues. Here the CDR3 DNA reads TGTGCCAGCAGTTTTTCCAGCTCTGAGCAGTTCTTC. Translation: CASSFSSSEQFF.

This clonotype was recorded only once. The gene calls are TRBV4-2 and TRBJ1-1; D not certain. Germline CDR1 LGHNA, CDR2 YNFKEQ. This CDR3 region has 14 residues. Trimming took 2 bases from V and 7 from J, leaving 14 bases between them. The CDR3 DNA sequence: TGTGCCAGCAGCCAAAGCCCCACCCCCTATGAAGCTTTCTTT. This sequence encodes CASSQSPTPYEAFF.

The chain carries TRBV20-1 and TRBJ1-5; D unresolved. The CDR3 covers 13 residues. CDR1 DFQATT and CDR2 SNEGSKA come from the germline V gene (reference sequence). Trimming cost V 1 base and J 6 bases, with 10 bases left between them. CDR3 in DNA: TGCAGTGCTAGAGTGGGGAGTAGTCAGCCCCAGCATTTT. As protein: CSARVGSSQPQHF.

V is TRBV7-2 and J is TRBJ2-3; D is ambiguous. Germline V CDR1 and CDR2: SGHTA, FQGNSA. This CDR3 spans 14 amino acids. Trimming removed 3 bases from V and 3 bases from J, with 10 bases in between. The CDR3 sequence is CASSFRVDTDTQYF. As DNA, the CDR3 is TGTGCCAGCAGCTTTAGGGTTGATACAGATACGCAGTATTTT.

Points on this clonotype: It may be a read error: a sequence one base away is much more abundant. CDR3 bases: TGTGCCAGCAGTCCCCCGGGCAATCAGCCCCGGCATTTT. This translates into CASSPPGNQPRHF. V and J are TRBV28 and TRBJ1-5; no clear D gene. Germline V gives CDR1 MDHEN, CDR2 SYDVKM. CDR3 length equals 13 residues.

The J gene is TRBJ2-7, the V gene TRBV7-9; 7 nucleotides match TRBD1. This CDR3 comprises 16 residues. Trimming removed 3 bases from V and 1 base from J; junction bases left unmatched: 9. The germline CDR1 and CDR2 sequences are SEHNR and FQNEAQ (reference sequence). DNA for the CDR3: TGTGCCAGCAGCTTGGGTACAGGGGAGATGTCCTACGAGCAGTACTTC. Residues: CASSLGTGEMSYEQYF. Variable domain in full (rest from reference TRBV7-9 and TRBJ2-7): DTGVSQNPRHKITKRGQNVTFRCDPISEHNRLYWYRQTLGQGPEFLTYFQNEAQLEKSRLLSDRFSAERPKGSFSTLEIQRTEQGDSAMYLCASSLGTGEMSYEQYFGPGTRLTVT.

J is TRBJ2-4 and V is TRBV6-1, with 9 bases matching TRBD1. V dropped 3 bases and J dropped 0; count of bases not matched to a gene: 9. Germline CDR1 and CDR2: MNHNS and SASEGT. The CDR3 runs 18 residues. CDR3 in amino acids: CASSEDRGGILAKNIQYF. Here the CDR3 DNA reads TGTGCCAGCAGTGAGGACAGGGGTGGGATTCTAGCCAAAAACATTCAGTACTTC.